A single sample gave rise to the 18 T cell receptor beta chains below, sequenced in a study of CD8 T cells in ankylosing spondylitis (TCRdb year 2017). The library was obtained by 5' RACE. This sample was sequenced with an Illumina HiSeq 2500. Using fastp trimming at Q25 and MiXCR clonotype assembly, TCRdb reanalyzed the public sequencing data and kept in-frame beta chains. One record per CDR3 amino acid sequence lists the most common genes and DNA. The sample table holds about 160,000 distinct CDR3 sequences, of which 9.8% were seen once. The ten largest clones capture roughly 16% of the sample. The sample was blood, either unsorted or a sorted T cell fraction (not recorded which). Every receptor here comes from a female donor with ankylosing spondylitis or in good health (not recorded which).

This clonotype was found a few times. The chain carries TRBV19 and TRBJ2-1; D remains unclear. CDR3 size: 15 residues. The V gene lost 6 bases and the J gene lost 3 bases, with 15 bases spanning the gap. Germline CDR1 is LNHDA and CDR2 is SQIVND (reference sequence). CDR3 DNA: TGTGCCAGTAGCCCCAGCCTCGCCAACTACAATGAGCAGTTCTTC. Translation gives CASSPSLANYNEQFF.

This clonotype was observed a handful of times. The CDR3 DNA reads TGTGCCAGCAGCTTAGTCGGGGGACCATCCTCTGGAAACACCATATATTTT. This sequence encodes CASSLVGGPSSGNTIYF. The V call is TRBV7-8, the J call TRBJ1-3, with a possible D match to TRBD1 (5 bases). The germline V gene has CDR1 SGHVS and CDR2 FQNEAQ. The CDR3 covers 17 residues. V lost 1 base to trimming and J lost 0 bases, with 13 bases between them. Full variable domain (outside the CDR3, taken from reference TRBV7-8 and TRBJ1-3): GAGVSQSPRYKVAKRGQDVALRCDPISGHVSLFWYQQALGQGPEFLTYFQNEAQLDKSGLPSDRFFAERPEGSVSTLKIQRTQQEDSAVYLCASSLVGGPSSGNTIYFGEGSWLTVV.

The sample holds a few counts of this clonotype. The chain uses TRBV20-1 and TRBJ2-5, with 11 bases that match TRBD2. The CDR3 has 15 residues. The trim removed 2 bases at V and 5 bases at J, leaving 7 bases unmatched. In germline, CDR1 is DFQATT, CDR2 SNEGSKA (reference sequence). The CDR3 sequence: CSARYPSGRRETQYF. In DNA form, the CDR3 reads TGCAGTGCTAGATACCCTAGCGGGAGGAGGGAGACCCAGTACTTC.

V gene TRBV11-2 combines with J gene TRBJ1-5, with 8 bases matching TRBD1. Germline CDR1 reads SGHAT; CDR2 reads FQNNGV. With 4 bases clipped from V and 6 bases from J, the junction kept 14 bases outside the gene matches. The CDR3 is made up of 17 amino acids. CDR3 residues: CASSSLGAQGGGQPQHF. Here the CDR3 DNA reads TGTGCCAGCAGCTCACTAGGCGCACAGGGGGGTGGTCAGCCCCAGCATTTT.

The chain links TRBV6-2 or TRBV6-3 to TRBJ2-1; D gene unclear. Germline assignment: CDR1 MNHEY and CDR2 SVGEGT. The CDR3 contains 13 residues. Trimming removed 8 bases at V and 5 bases at J, with 13 bases between. In DNA, the CDR3 is TGTGCCAGCGCCCCAGACCCAAACAATGAGCAGTTCTTC. The encoded protein is CASAPDPNNEQFF.

The table lists this clonotype with a few counts. V gene TRBV7-2 combines with J gene TRBJ2-1; D is perhaps TRBD2 (5 bases). The germline V gene has CDR1 SGHTA and CDR2 FQGNSA. V was cut by 2 bases and J by 2 bases, with 13 bases left in between. The CDR3 length is 16 residues. The CDR3 sequence: CASSLYGGSAYNEQFF. The CDR3 nucleotides read TGTGCCAGCAGCTTATATGGCGGGTCGGCCTACAATGAGCAGTTCTTC.

This clonotype was picked up a small number of times. V gene TRBV7-9 combines with J gene TRBJ2-5; D not certain. The CDR3 has 12 residues. Germline CDR1 and CDR2: SEHNR and FQNEAQ (reference sequence). Trimming removed 1 base at V and 5 bases at J, with 5 bases between. The CDR3 DNA reads as TGTGCCAGCAGCTTAGGCACGGAGACCCAGTACTTC. Translating it yields CASSLGTETQYF.

This clonotype was seen ten or more times. The chain combines TRBV27 with TRBJ1-1; no reliable D call. V gave up 6 bases and J gave up 5 bases, with 13 bases separating them. CDR3 length: 13 amino acids. Germline V gene sequence: CDR1 MNHEY, CDR2 SMNVEV (reference sequence). CDR3 region: CASRVSSVTEAFF. For the CDR3, the DNA is TGTGCCAGCAGAGTATCCAGTGTAACTGAAGCTTTCTTT.

This clonotype was observed at least ten times. The chain couples TRBV5-1 to TRBJ2-3, with D possibly being TRBD1 or TRBD2 (5 bases each). V was clipped by 0 bases and J by 0 bases, with 11 bases between them. CDR3 length equals 16 residues. CDR1 is SGHRS and CDR2 is YFSETQ in the germline V gene. The CDR3 protein is CASSLEVWGSTDTQYF. In nucleotides, the CDR3 is TGCGCCAGCAGCTTGGAAGTATGGGGGAGCACAGATACGCAGTATTTT.

This clonotype was seen only a few times. The chain couples TRBV24-1 to TRBJ2-3; maybe TRBD2 (5 bases). Deletions cut 4 bases from V and 3 bases from J, with 13 bases between. The germline V gene encodes CDR1 KGHDR and CDR2 SFDVKD. The CDR3 totals 15 residues. Here the CDR3 DNA reads TGTGCCACCAGTGAAGCGGCAGCATTAACAGATACGCAGTATTTT. It yields the protein CATSEAAALTDTQYF.

The chain joins TRBV20-1 to TRBJ2-1; the D is unclear. The CDR3 runs 13 residues. Trimming cost V 7 bases and J 2 bases, with 12 bases left between them. CDR1 DFQATT and CDR2 SNEGSKA come from the germline V gene (reference sequence). Written as DNA, the CDR3 is TGCAGTGGGGCGTGGCCAGCCTACAATGAGCAGTTCTTC. Translating gives CSGAWPAYNEQFF.

This sequence joins TRBV27 and TRBJ1-1; no definite D call. CDR1 MNHEY and CDR2 SMNVEV come from the germline V gene (reference sequence). Trimming removed 6 bases at V and 1 base at J, with 18 bases between. This CDR3 has 16 amino acids. This CDR3 is CASSLAPPEGNTEAFF. CDR3 DNA: TGTGCCAGCAGCTTGGCCCCTCCGGAGGGGAACACTGAAGCTTTCTTT.

This clonotype was seen more than once but under ten times. V is TRBV19 and J is TRBJ2-1; 11 bases are shared with TRBD2. J lost 0 bases, V lost 1 base, and 8 bases had no gene match. The germline V gene encodes CDR1 LNHDA and CDR2 SQIVND (reference sequence). The CDR3 runs to 19 residues. The CDR3 bases are TGTGCCAGTAGTATAGGTGGACTAGCGGGTCCTAGCTCCTACAATGAGCAGTTCTTC. Protein sequence: CASSIGGLAGPSSYNEQFF. The full variable domain, its missing parts supplied by reference TRBV19 and TRBJ2-1, is DGGITQSPKYLFRKEGQNVTLSCEQNLNHDAMYWYRQDPGQGLRLIYYSQIVNDFQKGDIAEGYSVSREKKESFPLTVTSAQKNPTAFYLCASSIGGLAGPSSYNEQFFGPGTRLTVL.

This clonotype was detected many times. The chain combines TRBV6-1 with TRBJ1-5, with 7 bases identical to TRBD1. Trimming took 4 bases from V and 0 from J; bases not matched to a gene: 3. Germline lookup yields CDR1 MNHNS and CDR2 SASEGT. CDR3 length: 15 amino acids. The CDR3 nucleotides read TGTGCCAGCAGTGTGGGACAGTATAGCAATCAGCCCCAGCATTTT. It translates to CASSVGQYSNQPQHF.

This clonotype was seen repeatedly, ten times or more. The gene calls are TRBV7-9 and TRBJ2-1; D ambiguous. CDR1 SEHNR and CDR2 FQNEAQ come from the germline V gene (reference sequence). Trimming removed 1 base from V and 7 bases from J, with 5 bases in between. This CDR3 spans 12 amino acids. The CDR3 region has the DNA TGTGCCAGCAGCTTAGGCCTGAATGAGCAGTTCTTC. This sequence encodes CASSLGLNEQFF.

V is TRBV5-4 and J is TRBJ2-3, with a weak D call TRBD1 (6 bases). V was cut by 4 bases and J by 2 bases, with 11 bases left in between. The CDR3 has 14 amino acids. Germline values: CDR1 SGHNT, CDR2 YYREEE (reference sequence). The CDR3 spells CASSLTGHTDTQYF. CDR3 nucleotide sequence: TGTGCCAGCAGCCTGACAGGCCACACAGATACGCAGTATTTT.

This clonotype was seen only a few times. The chain joins TRBV30 to TRBJ2-1; perhaps TRBD1 as D (6 bases). From germline, CDR1 is GTSNPN and CDR2 SVGIG (reference sequence). The V end lost 5 bases, the J end lost 2 bases, and 10 bases lay between the germline ends. The CDR3 sequence is 13 residues long. The CDR3 region has the DNA TGTGCCTGGCTGGGGGCGGCCTACAATGAGCAGTTCTTC. This translates into CAWLGAAYNEQFF.

This clonotype was seen at least ten times. The V and J genes are TRBV3-1 and TRBJ1-1; unclear D gene. Trimming removed 1 base from V and 6 bases from J, with 12 bases in between. Germline V gene data show CDR1 as LGHDT and CDR2 as YNNKEL (reference sequence). The CDR3 loop spans 14 amino acids. The CDR3 reads CASSQADATSEAFF. The CDR3 nucleotides read TGTGCCAGCAGCCAAGCCGACGCGACCTCTGAAGCTTTCTTT.